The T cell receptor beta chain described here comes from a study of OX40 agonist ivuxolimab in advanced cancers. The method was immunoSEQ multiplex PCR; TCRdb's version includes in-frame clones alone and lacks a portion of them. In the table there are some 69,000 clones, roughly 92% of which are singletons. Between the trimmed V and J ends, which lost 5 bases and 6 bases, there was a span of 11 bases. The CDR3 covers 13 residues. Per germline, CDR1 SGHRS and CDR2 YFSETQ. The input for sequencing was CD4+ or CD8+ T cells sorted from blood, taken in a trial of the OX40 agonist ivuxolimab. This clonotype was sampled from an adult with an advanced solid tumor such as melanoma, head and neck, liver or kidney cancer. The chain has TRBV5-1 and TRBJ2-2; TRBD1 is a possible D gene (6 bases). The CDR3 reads CASRDRLAGELFF. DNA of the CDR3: TGCGCCAGCAGGGACAGATTGGCCGGGGAGCTGTTTTTT.